This record covers a single TCR beta chain. Its matching antigen is unknown. These data come from a study of long-term antiretroviral therapy in people with HIV. Study conclusions and caveats: Diversity measured after ART increased yet remained under transplant donor controls.

immunoSEQ v3.0 was run at survey level. Produced via immunoSEQ multiplex PCR; TCRdb's table is partial and in-frame only. In the table there are 14,000 or so clones, 76% of which are singletons. V was pared by 0 bases and J by 7 bases, with 10 bases between. This CDR3 comprises 13 residues. CDR1 SGHRS and CDR2 YFSETQ come from the germline V gene. The sequence derives from a middle-aged man with HIV. The chain recombines TRBV5-1 with TRBJ1-1; D perhaps matches TRBD1 (5 bases). The sequencing used unsorted PBMCs, collected 3.1 years after starting antiretroviral therapy. CDR3 region: CASSLEGDLEAFF. The CDR3 DNA follows: TGCGCCAGCAGCTTGGAAGGGGACCTTGAAGCTTTCTTT.